Listed below are T cell receptor beta chains from one sample, sequenced in a study of CD8+CD57+ T cells in acquired aplastic anemia. Each CDR3 protein gets one entry after TCRdb re-called the reads with MiXCR. The sample holds 200,000 to 250,000 distinct CDR3 sequences, 30% to 35% seen once. Sequencing was done on a sample of sorted CD4+, CD8+, or CD8+CD57+ T cells (not recorded which) from PBMCs. Receptors originate from a human donor in good health, serving as a control. CDR3s include the opening cysteine and the closing phenylalanine or tryptophan. Each record gives: clone size, J gene, D gene, V gene, CDR3 DNA, CDR3 protein. D genes are given only for firm matches. Not all rows give a size; the values are once, few, many and, for expanded clones, a class.

>many|TRBJ1-2|TRBD1|TRBV12-3/TRBV12-4
TGTGGAGTACAGGGGAGACGGGGAAATGGCTACACCTTC
CGVQGRRGNGYTF
>NA|TRBJ2-7|TRBD1|TRBV7-2
TGTGCCAGCAGCTTGATGAACAGGGGAACGAACGAGCAGTACTTC
CASSLMNRGTNEQYF
>many|TRBJ2-2|NA|TRBV29-1
TGCAGCGTTGAGATGAACAGGGACGGGGAGCTGTTTTTT
CSVEMNRDGELFF
>NA|TRBJ2-5|TRBD1|TRBV4-1
TGCGCCAACAGCCAGCCCAGGGGGCCGGGTGAGACCCAGTGCTTC
CANSQPRGPGETQCF
>NA|TRBJ2-7|NA|TRBV7-6
TGTGCCAGCAGCGTACAGGGTTACGAGCAGTACTTC
CASSVQGYEQYF
>NA|TRBJ2-3|TRBD2|TRBV3-1
TGTGCCAGCACAGGGCAGGGAGGGGATACGCAGTATTTT
CASTGQGGDTQYF
>many|TRBJ1-5|NA|TRBV6-1
TGTGCCAGCAGTGAAGTAAGTACCCAGCATTTT
CASSEVSTQHF
>many|TRBJ2-7|NA|TRBV11-2
TGTGCCAGCAGCTTATACCCGGACGGTGCCTACGAGCAGTACTTC
CASSLYPDGAYEQYF
>medium-sized|TRBJ1-2|NA|TRBV2
TGTGCCAGCCGGGAGAACTATGGCTACACCTTC
CASRENYGYTF
>NA|TRBJ1-1|NA|TRBV5-1
TGCGCCAGCAGCTCTGGGGGGGCGAGTAATGCTTTCTTT
CASSSGGASNAFF
>many|TRBJ1-5|NA|TRBV10-2
TGCGCCAGCAGCATAGGTACAGCACAGCCCCAGCATTTT
CASSIGTAQPQHF